This TCR beta chain was documented in a study of blood T cell repertoires in COVID-19. The wider study: Samples of COVID-19 (acute and convalescent) were obtained from the United States, Italy and Spain. The cDNA or gDNA used as material had been derived from T cells, B-cell-depleted T cells, or PBMCs.

Germline V gene sequence: CDR1 SEHNR, CDR2 FQNEAQ (reference sequence). V was pared by 1 base and J by 6 bases, with 10 bases of the junction left unmatched. The CDR3 has 16 amino acids. Participant age was about 18 to 89 years, and participants resided in about 25 US areas. The table came from immunoSEQ multiplex PCR; TCRdb's copy has only in-frame clones and leaves some out. There are some 300,000 clones in the sample; over 85% occur only once, and 2.9% lies in the top ten. Sequencing input: PBMCs or T cells enriched from blood (not recorded which). The clonotype originates from a woman in her fifties or sixties who had been exposed to COVID-19. This chain links TRBV7-9 with TRBJ2-3, with 7 bases fitting TRBD1. Here the CDR3 reads CASSLELNRGWDTQYF. The CDR3 coding sequence is TGTGCCAGCAGCTTAGAACTGAACAGGGGTTGGGATACGCAGTATTTT.